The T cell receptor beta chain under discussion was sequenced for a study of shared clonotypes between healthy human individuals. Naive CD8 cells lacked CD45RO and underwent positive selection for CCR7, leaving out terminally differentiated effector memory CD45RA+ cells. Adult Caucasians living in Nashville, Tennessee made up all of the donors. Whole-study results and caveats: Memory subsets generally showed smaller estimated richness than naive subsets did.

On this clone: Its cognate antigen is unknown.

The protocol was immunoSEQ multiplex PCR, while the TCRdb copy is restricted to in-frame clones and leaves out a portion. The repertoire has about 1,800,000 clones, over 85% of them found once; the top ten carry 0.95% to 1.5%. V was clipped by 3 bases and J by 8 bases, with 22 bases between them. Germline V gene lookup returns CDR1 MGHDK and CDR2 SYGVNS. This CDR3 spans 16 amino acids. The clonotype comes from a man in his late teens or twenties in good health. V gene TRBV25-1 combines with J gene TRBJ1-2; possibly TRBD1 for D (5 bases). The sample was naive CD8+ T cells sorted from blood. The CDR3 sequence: CASSESGTPQLGGYTF. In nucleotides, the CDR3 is TGTGCCAGCAGTGAGTCAGGGACTCCTCAGTTGGGCGGCTACACCTTC.